What follows is one T cell receptor beta chain and its context. The V end lost 6 bases, the J end lost 2 bases, and 5 bases lay between the germline ends. The CDR3 contains 11 residues. Germline V gene data show CDR1 as SNHLY and CDR2 as FYNNEI. The data were taken from a study of blood T cell repertoires in COVID-19. Looking at the study overall: Collection of acute and convalescent COVID-19 samples took place in the United States, Italy and Spain. Sample material is recorded as cDNA or gDNA derived from T cells, B-cell-depleted T cells, or PBMCs.

In the study's own analysis: Scientists estimated how many nucleated cells there were by amplifying reference gene primers. Repertoires were generated with immunoSEQ multiplex PCR, while TCRdb's copy carries only in-frame clones and drops some. The D gene and trimming were derived from the DNA, and the V and J assignments and clone size from that table. The table includes fewer than 45,000 clones, 88% detected once. The material sequenced was peripheral blood. V and J are TRBV2 and TRBJ2-7, with D tentatively TRBD2 (5 bases). This sequence originates from a human donor in a cohort sampled during active COVID-19. The CDR3 sequence is CASSGTYEQYF. The CDR3 nucleotides are TGTGCCAGCAGCGGGACCTACGAGCAGTACTTC.